This T cell receptor (beta chain) emerged from a study of cytomegalovirus exposure and HLA in healthy donors. On the study more broadly: The approximately 670 first-cohort repertoires shared a platform with the roughly 130 validation repertoires, as reported in a later analysis. General study findings and limits: For most TCR sequences rarity was the rule, although some public TCRs occurred in many donors. The study put 150 or so TCR beta chains on its list as cytomegalovirus-associated.

V lost 6 bases to trimming and J lost 15 bases; unmatched junction nucleotides: 13. The CDR3 sequence is 14 residues long. CDR1 SQVTM and CDR2 ANQGSEA come from the germline V gene. The donors formed part of the approximately 120-subject validation cohort, distinct from the approximately 670-subject first cohort. Assay: immunoSEQ multiplex PCR; the TCRdb copy retains only in-frame clones and omits some. This sample has about 150,000 clones; approximately 94% occur once, and the top ten carry approximately 1.8%. Of note for this clone: Its specificity is unknown.

The chain is built from TRBV29-1 and TRBJ2-1; 14 bases agree with TRBD2. The TCR was taken from a man between 18 and 29 years old in good health and CMV-seropositive. The specimen sequenced was PBMCs. CDR3 loop: CSVATRLAGGPSFF. The CDR3 nucleotides read TGCAGCGTCGCTACTAGACTAGCGGGAGGGCCTTCGTTCTTC.